This is a list of T cell receptor beta chains from one sample in a study of memory CD4+ T cells and cytomegalovirus serostatus. Profiling relied on immunoSEQ multiplex PCR, and the TCRdb table lists in-frame clones only, not all of them. The table shows around 57,000 clones, with around 82% occurring only once. The specimen sequenced was memory CD4+ T cells from blood. All receptors derive from an adult in good health and CMV-seronegative. Some clones in this sample may be carry-over from other donors' samples. Both conserved end residues are part of each CDR3. Each record gives: V gene, D gene, clone size, J gene, CDR3 protein, CDR3 DNA. A D gene is named only where the DNA matches it firmly. Part of the rows lack a size; the others show once, few, many or a class for expanded clones.

>TRBV9|.|.|TRBJ2-2
CASSVEGVLGAQGTYRELFF
TGTGCCAGCAGCGTAGAAGGAGTACTGGGTGCACAGGGAACTTACCGGGAGCTGTTTTTT
>TRBV11-2|TRBD1|few|TRBJ1-2
CASRPGTGALRDGYTF
TGTGCCAGCAGGCCCGGGACAGGGGCCCTCCGGGATGGCTACACCTTC
>TRBV7-9|.|.|TRBJ1-4
CASSRTRLRPDEKLFF
TGTGCCAGCAGCCGAACACGCCTCAGGCCGGATGAAAAACTGTTTTTT
>TRBV7-9|.|.|TRBJ1-1
CASSFTTQGVAFF
TGTGCCAGCAGTTTCACCACACAGGGCGTAGCTTTCTTT
>TRBV7-9|.|.|TRBJ2-4
CASSSAGTQTRHF
TGTGCCAGCAGCTCTGCCGGGACGCAGACTAGGCACTTC
>TRBV5-1|TRBD1|.|TRBJ2-3
CASSLLDRDTQYF
TGCGCCAGCAGCTTGCTGGACAGGGATACGCAGTATTTT
>TRBV4-3|TRBD1|.|TRBJ1-4
CASSQQGQGGEKLFF
TGCGCCAGCAGCCAACAGGGACAGGGGGGGGAAAAACTGTTTTTT
>TRBV7-2|.|.|TRBJ2-5
CASSLRGSGTTPGWETQYF
TGTGCCAGCAGCTTAAGGGGTTCGGGGACCACCCCGGGGTGGGAGACCCAGTACTTC
>TRBV25-1|TRBD2|.|TRBJ2-1
CASSDLAGDEQFF
TGTGCCAGCAGTGATCTAGCGGGAGATGAGCAGTTCTTC
>TRBV4-3|.|.|TRBJ2-7
CASSQRVTPGLNTEQYF
TGCGCCAGCAGCCAACGCGTGACTCCGGGACTTAATACCGAGCAGTACTTC
>TRBV5-3|TRBD2|.|TRBJ2-2
CARSLLPSGRTSTGELFF
TGTGCCAGAAGCTTGTTGCCTAGCGGGAGGACCTCCACCGGGGAGCTGTTTTTT
>TRBV18|TRBD1|few|TRBJ1-1
CASSSGQTAGNTEAFF
TGTGCCAGCTCATCGGGACAGACGGCGGGTAACACTGAAGCTTTCTTT
>TRBV7-2|.|.|TRBJ1-3
CASSTTDGNTIYF
TGTGCCAGCAGCACCACCGACGGAAACACCATATATTTT
>TRBV2|.|.|TRBJ1-2
CASSSRGAGGYTF
TGTGCCAGCAGCTCCAGAGGGGCGGGGGGCTACACCTTC
>TRBV5-4|.|.|TRBJ2-7
CASSLDGGGHAYEQYF
TGTGCCAGCAGCTTGGATGGGGGGGGGCATGCCTACGAGCAGTACTTC
>TRBV2|.|.|TRBJ2-7
CASRAYEQYF
TGTGCCAGCAGAGCCTACGAGCAGTACTTC
>TRBV5-5|TRBD1|.|TRBJ1-1
CASSLGAGGQGAASMEEAFF
TGTGCCAGCAGCTTGGGAGCGGGAGGACAGGGGGCAGCTTCGATGGAAGAAGCTTTCTTT
>TRBV19|.|.|TRBJ2-3
CASSLGLADTQYF
TGTGCCAGTAGTTTGGGTCTTGCAGATACGCAGTATTTT
>TRBV6-6|TRBD2|once|TRBJ2-1
CASSAPGRGVLGEQFF
TGTGCCAGCAGTGCCCCGGGACGGGGGGTCTTGGGTGAGCAGTTCTTC
>TRBV9|TRBD2|few|TRBJ2-5
CASSVGRGVAGLETQYF
TGTGCCAGCAGCGTAGGTCGCGGGGTAGCGGGTCTGGAGACCCAGTACTTC
>TRBV27|.|.|TRBJ1-1
CASYRGGVAFF
TGTGCCAGCTACCGCGGGGGAGTAGCTTTCTTT
>TRBV9|.|once|TRBJ2-7
CASSPRHGGAEQYF
TGTGCCAGCAGCCCCCGTCACGGAGGGGCCGAGCAGTACTTC
>TRBV4-3|.|.|TRBJ1-5
CASSQELGSNQPQHF
TGCGCCAGCAGCCAAGAATTGGGCAGCAATCAGCCCCAGCATTTT
>TRBV6-1|TRBD2|.|TRBJ2-3
CASSEAAGTDTQYF
TGTGCCAGCAGTGAAGCAGCGGGAACAGATACGCAGTATTTT
>TRBV2|.|once|TRBJ1-6
CASSENTGRSPLHF
TGTGCCAGCAGTGAAAATACAGGGAGATCACCCCTCCACTTT
>TRBV15|.|.|TRBJ2-7
CATSRDGDRREQYF
TGTGCCACCAGCAGAGACGGGGATCGGCGCGAGCAGTACTTC
>TRBV5-1|.|.|TRBJ2-5
CASSRPQETQYF
TGCGCCAGCAGCAGACCCCAAGAGACCCAGTACTTC
>TRBV27|.|once|TRBJ2-2
CASSLSSGLKLFF
TGTGCCAGCAGTTTATCATCCGGGTTGAAGCTGTTTTTT
>TRBV5-6|.|.|TRBJ2-3
CASSILRGDTQYF
TGTGCCAGCAGCATCCTCAGGGGAGATACGCAGTATTTT
>TRBV28|.|few|TRBJ1-5
CASSSGWGPQPQHF
TGTGCCAGCAGTTCAGGTTGGGGTCCTCAGCCCCAGCATTTT
>TRBV6-6|TRBD1|.|TRBJ1-4
CASSDTGVTNEKLFF
TGTGCCAGCAGTGATACAGGGGTTACTAATGAAAAACTGTTTTTT
>TRBV11-3|TRBD2|.|TRBJ2-1
CASSSSSGGGYNEQFF
TGTGCCAGCAGCTCTAGTAGCGGGGGGGGCTACAATGAGCAGTTCTTC